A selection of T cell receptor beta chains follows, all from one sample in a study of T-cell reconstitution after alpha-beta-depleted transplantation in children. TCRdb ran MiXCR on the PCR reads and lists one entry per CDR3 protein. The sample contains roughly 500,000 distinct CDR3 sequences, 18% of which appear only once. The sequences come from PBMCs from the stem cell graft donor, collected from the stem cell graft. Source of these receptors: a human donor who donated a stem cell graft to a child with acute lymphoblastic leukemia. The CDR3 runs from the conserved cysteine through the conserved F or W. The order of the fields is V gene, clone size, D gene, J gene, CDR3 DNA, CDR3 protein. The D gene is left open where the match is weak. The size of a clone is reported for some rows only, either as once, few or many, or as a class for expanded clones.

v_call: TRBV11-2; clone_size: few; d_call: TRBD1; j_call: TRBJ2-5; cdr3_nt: TGTGCCAGCAGCTTAGGACAGGGGGATAGCGAGACCCAGTACTTC; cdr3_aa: CASSLGQGDSETQYF
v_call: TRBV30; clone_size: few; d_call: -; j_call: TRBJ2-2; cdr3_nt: TGTGCCTGGACCCTAGGGGCCGGGGAGCTGTTTTTT; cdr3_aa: CAWTLGAGELFF
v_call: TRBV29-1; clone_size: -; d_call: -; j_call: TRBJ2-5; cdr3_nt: TGCAGCGTTAACTACAAAAACCAAGAGACCCAGTACTTC; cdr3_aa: CSVNYKNQETQYF
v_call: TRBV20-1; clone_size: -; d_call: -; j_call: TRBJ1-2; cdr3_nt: TGCAGTGCTAGAGATTATCCCGGTTATGGCTACACCTTC; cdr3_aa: CSARDYPGYGYTF
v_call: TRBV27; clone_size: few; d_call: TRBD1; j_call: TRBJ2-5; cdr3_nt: TGTGCCAGCAGTTTATCGACAGGGGCATTGGAGACCCAGTACTTC; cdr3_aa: CASSLSTGALETQYF
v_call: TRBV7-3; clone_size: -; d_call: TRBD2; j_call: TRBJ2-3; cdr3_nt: TGTGCCAGCAGCCTTAGCGGGAGCGGCGCAAATACGCAGTATTTT; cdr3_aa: CASSLSGSGANTQYF
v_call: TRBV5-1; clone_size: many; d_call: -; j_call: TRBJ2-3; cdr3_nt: TGCGCCAGCAGCTTGATCGGGACAGATACGCAGTATTTT; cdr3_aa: CASSLIGTDTQYF
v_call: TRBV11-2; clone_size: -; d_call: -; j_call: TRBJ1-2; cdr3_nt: TGTGCCAGCAGCCCAGCCCCTAACTATGGCTACACCTTC; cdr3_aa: CASSPAPNYGYTF
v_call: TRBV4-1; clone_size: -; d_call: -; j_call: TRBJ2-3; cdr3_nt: TGCGCCAGCAGCCCACAGGCCCGTCGAAGCACAGATACGCAGTATTTT; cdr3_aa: CASSPQARRSTDTQYF
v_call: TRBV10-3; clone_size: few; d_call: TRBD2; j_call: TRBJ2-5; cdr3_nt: TGTGCCATCAGTAACGGACTAGCGGGCCCCGAGGTGGAGACCCAGTACTTC; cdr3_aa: CAISNGLAGPEVETQYF
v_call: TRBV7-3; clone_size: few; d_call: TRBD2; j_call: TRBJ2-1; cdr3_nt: TGTGCCAGCAGCTTACTTGCGGGAGGGTCGGATGAGCAGTTCTTC; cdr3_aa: CASSLLAGGSDEQFF
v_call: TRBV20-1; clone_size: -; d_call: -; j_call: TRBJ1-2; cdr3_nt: TGCAGTGCTAGGAGAGGGAGCCGCTCTAACTATGGCTACACCTTC; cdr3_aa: CSARRGSRSNYGYTF
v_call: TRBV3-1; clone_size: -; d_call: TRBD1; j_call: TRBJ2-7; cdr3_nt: TGTGCCAGCAGCCAGGCCGGGACAGGGGGTCGGGAGCAGTACTTC; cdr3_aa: CASSQAGTGGREQYF
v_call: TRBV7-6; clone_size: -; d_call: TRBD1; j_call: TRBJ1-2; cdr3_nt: TGTGCCAGCAGCTTAGATGACAGGGAGAACTATGGCTACACCTTC; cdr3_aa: CASSLDDRENYGYTF
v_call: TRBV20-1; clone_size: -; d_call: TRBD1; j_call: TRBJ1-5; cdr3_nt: TGCAGTGCTAGATTAAGGACAGGGATATTCGTCAATCAGCCCCAGCATTTT; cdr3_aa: CSARLRTGIFVNQPQHF
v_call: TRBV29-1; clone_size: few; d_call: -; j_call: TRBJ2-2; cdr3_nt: TGCAGCGTCGTTCGGGGTAGCGGACCTAAGAGCGGGGAGCTGTTTTTT; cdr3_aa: CSVVRGSGPKSGELFF
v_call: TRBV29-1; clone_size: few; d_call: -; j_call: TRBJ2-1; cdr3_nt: TGCAGCACCAGCGGGACAGGCCTCTACAATGAGCAGTTCTTC; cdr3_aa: CSTSGTGLYNEQFF
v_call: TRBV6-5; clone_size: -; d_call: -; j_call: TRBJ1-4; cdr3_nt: TGTGCCAGCAGTTTGGTGCCTGGGGGGGAAAAACTGTTTTTT; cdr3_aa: CASSLVPGGEKLFF
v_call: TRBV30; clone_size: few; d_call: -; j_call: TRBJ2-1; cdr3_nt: TGTGCCTGGAGTTCACGAGTCTTAACCTACAATGAGCAGTTCTTC; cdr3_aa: CAWSSRVLTYNEQFF
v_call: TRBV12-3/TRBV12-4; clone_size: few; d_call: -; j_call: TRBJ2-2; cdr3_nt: TGTGCCAGATATTCGAACACCGGGGAGCTGTTTTTT; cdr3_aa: CARYSNTGELFF
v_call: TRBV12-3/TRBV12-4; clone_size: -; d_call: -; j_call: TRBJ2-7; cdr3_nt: TGTGCCAGCAGTTTCTTGGCGCCGAGCTCCTACGAGCAGTACTTC; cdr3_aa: CASSFLAPSSYEQYF
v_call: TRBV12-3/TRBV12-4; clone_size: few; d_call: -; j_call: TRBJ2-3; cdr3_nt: TGTGCCAGCAATCGACCGCGCCCGGAAGATACGCAGTATTTT; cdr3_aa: CASNRPRPEDTQYF
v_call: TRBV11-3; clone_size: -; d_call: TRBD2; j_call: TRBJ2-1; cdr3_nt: TGTGCCAGCAGCCCCCCTTCTAGCGGGAGGGGGGTCAATGAGCAGTTCTTC; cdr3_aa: CASSPPSSGRGVNEQFF
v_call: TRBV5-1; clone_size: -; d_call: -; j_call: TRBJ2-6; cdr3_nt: TGCGCCAGCAGCTCCCGAGCGGGCTCTGGGGCCAACGTCCTGACTTTC; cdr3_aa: CASSSRAGSGANVLTF
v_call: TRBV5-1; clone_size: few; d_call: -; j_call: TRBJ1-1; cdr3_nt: TGCGCCAGCAGCACTGATATAATGAACACTGAAGCTTTCTTT; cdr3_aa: CASSTDIMNTEAFF
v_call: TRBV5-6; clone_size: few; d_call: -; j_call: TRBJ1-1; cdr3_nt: TGTGCCAGCAGGTTTACGGGGGGCGCGGACACTGAAGCTTTCTTT; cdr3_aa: CASRFTGGADTEAFF
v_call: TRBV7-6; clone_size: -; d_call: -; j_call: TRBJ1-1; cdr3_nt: TGTGCCAGCAGCTTATCCCAGGGCTCATGGATCGCTTTCTTT; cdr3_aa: CASSLSQGSWIAFF
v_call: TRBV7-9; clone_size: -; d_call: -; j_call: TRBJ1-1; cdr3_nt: TGTGCCAGCAGCCCCGACCCTCCGAACGCTGAAGCTTTCTTT; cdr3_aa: CASSPDPPNAEAFF
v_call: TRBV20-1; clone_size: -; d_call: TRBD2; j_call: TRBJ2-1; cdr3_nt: TGCAGTGCTAGAGTGGTGGCGGGGGGCTCCTACAATGAGCAGTTCTTC; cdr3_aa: CSARVVAGGSYNEQFF
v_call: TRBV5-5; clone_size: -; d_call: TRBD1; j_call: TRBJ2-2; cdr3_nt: TGTGCCAGCAGCTTGTGGCGACAGGGGAAGACCGGGGAGCTGTTTTTT; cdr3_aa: CASSLWRQGKTGELFF
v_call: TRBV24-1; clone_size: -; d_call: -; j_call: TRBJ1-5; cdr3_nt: TGTGCCGTCTCACAGGGAGATCAGCCCCAGCATTTT; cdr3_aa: CAVSQGDQPQHF
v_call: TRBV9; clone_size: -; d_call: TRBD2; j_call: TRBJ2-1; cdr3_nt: TGTGCCAGCAGTCCTTGGGGACTAGCGGTAAATGAGCAGTTCTTC; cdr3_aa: CASSPWGLAVNEQFF
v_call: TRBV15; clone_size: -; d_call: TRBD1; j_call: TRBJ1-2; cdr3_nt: TGTGCCACCAGCAGAGTTTCCACAGGGGAGAGGCGTGGCTACACCTTC; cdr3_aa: CATSRVSTGERRGYTF